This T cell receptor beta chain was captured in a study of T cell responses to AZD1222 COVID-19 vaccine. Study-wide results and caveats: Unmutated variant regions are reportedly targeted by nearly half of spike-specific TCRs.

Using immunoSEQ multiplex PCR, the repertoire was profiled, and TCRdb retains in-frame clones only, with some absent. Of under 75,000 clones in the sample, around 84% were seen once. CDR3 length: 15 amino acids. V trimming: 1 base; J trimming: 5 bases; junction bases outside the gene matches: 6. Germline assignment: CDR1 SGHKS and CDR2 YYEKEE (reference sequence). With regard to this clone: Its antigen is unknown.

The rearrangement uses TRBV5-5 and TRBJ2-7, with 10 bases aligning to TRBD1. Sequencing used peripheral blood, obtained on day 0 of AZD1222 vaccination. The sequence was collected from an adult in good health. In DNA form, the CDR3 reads TGTGCCAGCAGCTTGAGGGGGACAGGGGTCAACGAGCAGTACTTC. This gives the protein CASSLRGTGVNEQYF.